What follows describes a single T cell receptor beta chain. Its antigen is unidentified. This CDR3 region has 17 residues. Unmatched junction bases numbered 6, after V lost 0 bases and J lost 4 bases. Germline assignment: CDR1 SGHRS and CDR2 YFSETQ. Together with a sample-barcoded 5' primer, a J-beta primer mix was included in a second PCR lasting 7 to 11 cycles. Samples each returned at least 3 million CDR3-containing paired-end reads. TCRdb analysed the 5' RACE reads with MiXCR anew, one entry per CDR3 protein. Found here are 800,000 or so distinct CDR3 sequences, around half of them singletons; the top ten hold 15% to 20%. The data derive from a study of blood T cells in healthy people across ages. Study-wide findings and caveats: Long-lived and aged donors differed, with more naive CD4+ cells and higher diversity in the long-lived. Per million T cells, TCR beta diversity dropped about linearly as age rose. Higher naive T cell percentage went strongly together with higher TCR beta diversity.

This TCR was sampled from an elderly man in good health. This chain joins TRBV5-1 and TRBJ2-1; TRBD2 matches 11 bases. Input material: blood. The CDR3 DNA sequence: TGCGCCAGCAGCTTGGCCCCTAGCGGGGGGACATACAATGAGCAGTTCTTC. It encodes CASSLAPSGGTYNEQFF.